A single sample is the source of the 22 T cell receptor beta chains below, sequenced in a study of cytotoxic CD8 clonotypes in ibrutinib-treated CLL. Using immunoSEQ multiplex PCR, the repertoire was profiled, and TCRdb retains in-frame clones only, with some absent. The sample carries over 200,000 clones, 79% recorded once. The material sequenced was PBMCs, taken after 12 months of ibrutinib treatment. The receptors originated from a human donor with chronic lymphocytic leukemia.

The chain carries TRBV6-5 and TRBJ2-2; no clear D gene. CDR3 size: 14 residues. Trimming pared 6 bases from V and 4 bases from J, leaving 12 bases between. CDR1 MNHEY and CDR2 SVGAGI come from the germline V gene. The chain's CDR3 is CASRYTLPTGELFF. As DNA, the CDR3 is TGTGCCAGCAGGTACACCCTACCCACCGGGGAGCTGTTTTTT.

J is TRBJ2-1 and V is TRBV10-2, with 7 bases aligning to TRBD2. Germline CDR1 is WSHSY and CDR2 is SAAADI. The V segment lost 7 bases and the J segment 7 bases; nucleotides outside the gene matches: 16. CDR3 length equals 16 residues. CDR3: CASKSQEGGLTNEQFF. The CDR3 nucleotides read TGCGCCAGCAAGTCCCAGGAGGGAGGGCTGACGAATGAGCAGTTCTTC.

This sequence joins TRBV7-8 and TRBJ1-1, with 7 bases matching TRBD1. The length of the CDR3 is 16 residues. Trimming cost V 5 bases and J 4 bases; bases outside gene matches: 13. CDR1 is SGHVS, CDR2 FQNEAQ, per germline. The CDR3 here is CASSRDSGTAGTEAFF. CDR3 coding DNA: TGTGCCAGCAGCCGCGACTCGGGGACAGCGGGCACTGAAGCTTTCTTT.

The chain recombines TRBV20-1 with TRBJ1-2; no clear D. The CDR3 has 10 amino acids. V lost 6 bases to trimming and J lost 8 bases, with 10 bases between them. Germline-derived CDR1 and CDR2 are DFQATT and SNEGSKA (reference sequence). Here the CDR3 reads CSARVRGYTF. DNA for the CDR3: TGCAGTGCCCGCGTGAGGGGCTACACCTTC.

This clone turned up a few times. V usage is TRBV6-1 and J usage is TRBJ1-5, with TRBD1 as a possible D gene (5 bases). The CDR3 has 15 residues. The V end lost 3 bases, the J end lost 7 bases, and 16 bases lay between the germline ends. Germline lookup yields CDR1 MNHNS and CDR2 SASEGT. The CDR3 DNA sequence: TGTGCCAGCAGTGAGTTGGGTGGGGGGGACCAGCCCCAGCATTTT. It translates to CASSELGGGDQPQHF.

This rearrangement joins TRBV6-6 to TRBJ2-7; possibly TRBD1 for D (8 bases). Per germline, CDR1 MNHNY and CDR2 SVGAGI (reference sequence). V was shortened by 11 bases and J by 4 bases, with 18 bases between the two germline ends. The CDR3 consists of 13 residues. DNA of the CDR3: TGTGCCTGCGGGGGACAGGTTGGTTACGAGCAGTACTTC. Translation: CACGGQVGYEQYF.

V gene TRBV6-4 combines with J gene TRBJ2-1, with 7 nucleotides matching TRBD2. Germline V gives CDR1 MRHNA, CDR2 SNTAGT. This CDR3 spans 15 amino acids. V dropped 6 bases and J dropped 4; count of bases not matched to a gene: 9. The CDR3 loop reads CASSPAAGSYNEQFF. CDR3 nucleotides: TGTGCCAGCAGCCCTGCAGCGGGGAGTTACAATGAGCAGTTCTTC.

The chain couples TRBV5-1 to TRBJ2-3, with D unresolved. CDR3 length equals 15 residues. Germline V gives CDR1 SGHRS, CDR2 YFSETQ. V lost 2 bases and J 0 bases, leaving 10 bases between the germline ends. In DNA form, the CDR3 reads TGCGCCAGCAGCTTACTAAGATCTAGCACAGATACGCAGTATTTT. Protein sequence: CASSLLRSSTDTQYF.

This sequence joins TRBV6-5 and TRBJ2-3, with D perhaps TRBD1 (5 bases). Germline V gene sequence: CDR1 MNHEY, CDR2 SVGAGI. This CDR3 region has 14 residues. Trimming took off 2 bases at V and 1 base at J, with 7 bases between the two ends. The CDR3 sequence: CASSYVQGTDTQYF. CDR3 nucleotides: TGTGCCAGCAGTTACGTACAGGGCACAGATACGCAGTATTTT.

This chain joins TRBV18 and TRBJ1-5; D gene unclear. CDR3 size: 14 residues. V was shortened by 3 bases and J by 4 bases, with 10 bases between the two germline ends. Germline CDR1 and CDR2: KGHSH and LQKENI. CDR3 loop: CASSPGSQNQPQHF. The DNA for the CDR3 is TGTGCCAGCTCACCTGGTTCCCAAAATCAGCCCCAGCATTTT.

The chain employs TRBV19 and TRBJ2-7; D possibly corresponds to TRBD1 (6 bases). CDR3 size: 14 residues. Germline loops: CDR1 LNHDA, CDR2 SQIVND (reference sequence). V was shortened by 5 bases and J by 3 bases, with 14 bases between the two germline ends. Written as DNA, the CDR3 is TGTGCCAGTAGTTACAGGGTCGATGGCTACGAGCAGTACTTC. Protein sequence: CASSYRVDGYEQYF.

V is TRBV7-9 and J is TRBJ2-1; 12 bases are a match to TRBD2. This CDR3 region has 15 residues. The ends lost 1 base at V and 8 bases at J; junction bases unmatched: 3. The germline gives CDR1 SEHNR, CDR2 FQNEAQ (reference sequence). CDR3 sequence (DNA): TGTGCCAGCAGCTTAGAGACTAGCGGGAGCGATGAGCAGTTCTTC. It translates to CASSLETSGSDEQFF.

The chain employs TRBV2 and TRBJ2-5; maybe TRBD1 (5 bases). This CDR3 is built from 13 residues. V was clipped by 5 bases and J by 5 bases, with 12 bases between them. Germline assignment: CDR1 SNHLY and CDR2 FYNNEI. Here the CDR3 reads CASSSRGGETQYF. The CDR3 DNA reads as TGTGCCAGCAGTTCTAGGGGCGGTGAGACCCAGTACTTC.

The chain is built from TRBV2 and TRBJ1-1; D gene ambiguous. In germline, CDR1 is SNHLY, CDR2 FYNNEI. With 6 bases removed from V and 8 bases from J, the gap between germline ends came to 10 bases. The CDR3 consists of 11 residues. CDR3 amino acids: CASSYAAEAFF. CDR3 nucleotides: TGTGCCAGCAGCTACGCCGCCGAAGCTTTCTTT. The full variable domain, its missing parts supplied by reference TRBV2 and TRBJ1-1, is EPEVTQTPSHQVTQMGQEVILRCVPISNHLYFYWYRQILGQKVEFLVSFYNNEISEKSEIFDDQFSVERPDGSNFTLKIRSTKLEDSAMYFCASSYAAEAFFGQGTRLTVV.

This clone occurred many times. This chain uses TRBV12-5 with TRBJ2-7; D is ambiguous. Germline lookup yields CDR1 LGHNT and CDR2 FRNRAP. The CDR3 runs 14 residues. The V end was cut by 7 bases, the J end by 4 bases, with 17 bases between. The CDR3 DNA reads TGTGCTAGTGTGTACTCAAAAGATTCTTACGAGCAGTACTTC. This gives the protein CASVYSKDSYEQYF.

The chain uses TRBV18 and TRBJ1-4; 9 nucleotides line up with TRBD1. With V trimmed by 2 bases and J by 7 bases, 11 bases remained unmatched. Germline V gene sequence: CDR1 KGHSH, CDR2 LQKENI. This CDR3 comprises 17 residues. The CDR3 region has the DNA TGTGCCAGCTCACCAACCACCGGGACAGGGACCCTTGAAAAACTGTTTTTT. Encoded protein: CASSPTTGTGTLEKLFF.

The rearrangement uses TRBV27 and TRBJ1-1, with TRBD1 matching over 9 bases. Germline V lookup: CDR1 MNHEY, CDR2 SMNVEV (reference sequence). V shed 1 base and J 8 bases; nucleotides not matched to a gene: 2. The CDR3 length is 13 residues. The CDR3: CASSLWGTGEAFF. In DNA, the CDR3 is TGTGCCAGCAGTTTATGGGGGACAGGGGAAGCTTTCTTT.

On this clone itself: An end of the junction differs from the germline gene, which may be a read error. The chain carries TRBV7-7 and TRBJ2-1; no reliable D call. CDR1 SSHAT and CDR2 FNYEAQ come from the germline V gene (reference sequence). This CDR3 has 16 amino acids. The DNA for the CDR3 is TGTGCTAGCAGCCCCCGAATAGGCTATACCTACAATGAGCAGTTCTTC. It translates to CASSPRIGYTYNEQFF.

With respect to this clone: Other DNA sequences from this sample encode an identical CDR3 as well. The chain combines TRBV6-5 with TRBJ1-2, with unresolved D. The CDR3 sequence is 13 residues long. Germline assignment: CDR1 MNHEY and CDR2 SVGAGI. Trimming removed 2 bases from V and 2 bases from J, with 6 bases in between. The CDR3 sequence: CASSYVGNYGYTF. CDR3 coding DNA: TGTGCCAGCAGTTACGTGGGGAACTATGGCTACACCTTC.

The V gene is TRBV18, the J gene TRBJ2-2; TRBD2 matches 14 bases. V was pared by 6 bases and J by 11 bases, with 2 bases of the junction left unmatched. The germline V gene encodes CDR1 KGHSH and CDR2 LQKENI. The CDR3 length is 13 residues. The CDR3 region is CASSGTSGSELFF. The CDR3 nucleotides are TGTGCCAGCTCTGGGACTAGCGGGAGTGAGCTGTTTTTT.

Here the CDR3 reads CASSLLGGQPQHF. CDR3 coding DNA: TGTGCCAGCAGTTTATTGGGGGGACAGCCCCAGCATTTT. The chain is built from TRBV27 and TRBJ1-5; D possibly corresponds to TRBD1 (5 bases). Germline assignment: CDR1 MNHEY and CDR2 SMNVEV (reference sequence). This CDR3 has 13 amino acids. V lost 1 base and J 7 bases, leaving 8 bases between the germline ends.

The chain is built from TRBV10-2 and TRBJ1-2; D is possibly TRBD1 (5 bases). V lost 1 base and J 0 bases, leaving 9 bases between the germline ends. This CDR3 contains 15 residues. The germline V gene encodes CDR1 WSHSY and CDR2 SAAADI. The CDR3 region is CASSEFLTANYGYTF. CDR3 DNA sequence: TGCGCCAGCAGTGAGTTTCTGACAGCTAACTATGGCTACACCTTC.